The 20 T cell receptor beta chains below were found in one sample sequenced in a study of vaccination and CD4 T cells after COVID-19. The treatment denotes: roughly 10-day PBMC culture with coronavirus spike peptide pools or control peptides (ViraFEST assay). What these receptors recognize is not known. Oncomine TCR Beta short-read sequencing was applied to DNA from cultured CD4+ T cells. TCRdb re-analysed the PCR reads in MiXCR, keeping a single row per CDR3 protein. The table has 15,000 to 20,000 distinct CDR3 sequences, over 55% seen once. The sequencing sample was made of CD4+ T cells from blood, cultured in vitro. These receptors were obtained from a human donor who had recovered from COVID-19.

This chain joins TRBV12-3 or TRBV12-4 and TRBJ2-2; 10 bases align to TRBD2. The CDR3 has 15 residues. V trimming: 7 bases; J trimming: 1 base; junction bases outside the gene matches: 3. CDR3 DNA sequence: TGTGCCAGCATCCGGACTAGCGGGAACACCGGGGAGCTGTTTTTT. Translated, it gives CASIRTSGNTGELFF.

J is TRBJ2-7 and V is TRBV24-1; 7 nucleotides agree with TRBD1. Germline V lookup: CDR1 KGHDR, CDR2 SFDVKD. With 5 bases clipped from V and 5 bases from J, the junction kept 14 bases outside the gene matches. The CDR3 contains 16 residues. The CDR3 here is CATSGPGRGTVHEQYF. The CDR3 DNA is TGTGCCACCAGTGGTCCTGGGAGAGGGACAGTGCACGAGCAGTACTTC.

This clonotype was observed a single time. The rearrangement links TRBV18 to TRBJ1-2, with 8 bases lining up with TRBD1. The CDR3 covers 13 residues. Germline loops: CDR1 KGHSH, CDR2 LQKENI. The trim removed 8 bases at V and 6 bases at J, leaving 8 bases unmatched. This CDR3 reads CASPTPGGDGYTF. The CDR3 DNA follows: TGTGCCAGCCCTACCCCAGGGGGCGATGGCTACACCTTC.

The chain combines TRBV7-2 with TRBJ2-1, with 7 bases matching TRBD1. J gave up 9 bases and V 4 bases, and 9 bases lay outside the gene matches. This CDR3 spans 14 amino acids. CDR1 is SGHTA and CDR2 is FQGNSA in the germline V gene. CDR3 coding DNA: TGTGCCAGCAGCTCCATAGTAGGGGGCATTGAGCAGTTCTTC. Its protein product is CASSSIVGGIEQFF.

This clonotype was seen a handful of times. The genes are TRBV6-5 and TRBJ1-6; D gene uncertain. The CDR3 spans 15 residues. Per the germline V gene, CDR1 is MNHEY and CDR2 is SVGAGI. The V gene lost 4 bases and the J gene lost 7 bases, with 14 bases spanning the gap. The CDR3 sequence is CASSSPWTGNSPLHF. CDR3 DNA: TGTGCCAGCAGTTCCCCGTGGACGGGAAATTCACCCCTCCACTTT.

The chain couples TRBV28 to TRBJ1-6, with D tentatively TRBD1 (6 bases). The germline V gene has CDR1 MDHEN and CDR2 SYDVKM. The CDR3 loop spans 14 amino acids. The ends were cut back, 8 bases at V and 4 bases at J, with 12 bases in the middle. CDR3 nucleotide sequence: TGTGCCAGCCTCACAGGGACATATAATTCACCCCTCCACTTT. The encoded protein is CASLTGTYNSPLHF.

The chain carries TRBV20-1 and TRBJ1-3, with 7 bases that match TRBD1. Germline CDR1 and CDR2: DFQATT and SNEGSKA (reference sequence). CDR3 length: 14 residues. V shed 3 bases and J 4 bases; nucleotides not matched to a gene: 6. CDR3 in DNA: TGCAGTGCTAGCGACAGGGTAACGGGAAACACCATATATTTT. Residues: CSASDRVTGNTIYF.

Turning to this clonotype: A junction boundary mismatches the germline segment, possibly from a read error. The rearrangement links TRBV15 to TRBJ1-2; D uncertain. The CDR3 loop spans 15 amino acids. Germline V gives CDR1 LNHNV, CDR2 YYDKDF (reference sequence). In DNA form, the CDR3 reads TGTGCCGCCAGCAGAGATCGCGGAGGGCCGGCCGGCTACACCTTC. Translating gives CAASRDRGGPAGYTF.

This clonotype was counted only a few times. This chain connects TRBV15 to TRBJ2-3; 7 nucleotides line up with TRBD2. The CDR3 sequence is 16 residues long. V was clipped by 1 base and J by 4 bases; unmatched bases: 8. Germline loops: CDR1 LNHNV, CDR2 YYDKDF (reference sequence). Here the CDR3 reads CATSRVDGRPPDTQYF. DNA for the CDR3: TGTGCCACCAGCAGAGTGGACGGGAGGCCCCCAGATACGCAGTATTTT.

The chain is built from TRBV7-9 and TRBJ2-3; no clear D gene. The CDR3 has 15 amino acids. V was shortened by 5 bases and J by 2 bases, with 14 bases between the two germline ends. Germline assignment: CDR1 SEHNR and CDR2 FQNEAQ (reference sequence). The CDR3 DNA reads TGTGCCAGCAGCATGAATACGAAACACACAGATACGCAGTATTTT. Amino acids: CASSMNTKHTDTQYF.

This chain links TRBV6-2 or TRBV6-3 with TRBJ2-1; 7 bases are shared with TRBD2. The CDR3 runs 15 residues. J was trimmed by 4 bases and V by 6 bases; bases with no gene match: 9. Germline values: CDR1 MNHEY, CDR2 SVGEGT. The CDR3 is CASRRPGLQYNEQFF. In DNA, the CDR3 is TGTGCCAGCAGGCGCCCGGGACTACAATACAATGAGCAGTTCTTC.

This chain's CDR3 is CASSPRGLSQGNTEAFF. The CDR3 bases are TGTGCCAGCAGTCCCCGAGGACTATCACAGGGTAATACTGAAGCTTTCTTT. J is TRBJ1-1 and V is TRBV27, with D possibly matching TRBD1 (6 bases). The CDR3 has 17 amino acids. Trimming shortened V by 5 bases and J by 5 bases, and 24 bases separated the two germline ends. Germline assignment: CDR1 MNHEY and CDR2 SMNVEV (reference sequence).

This clonotype was picked up a small number of times. The chain has TRBV6-5 and TRBJ2-7, with TRBD2 matching 10 bases. The CDR3 covers 13 residues. The germline CDR1 and CDR2 sequences are MNHEY and SVGAGI. V was clipped by 4 bases and J by 6 bases; unmatched bases: 3. CDR3 sequence reads: CASSLTSGTEQYF. In nucleotides, the CDR3 is TGTGCCAGCAGTTTAACTAGCGGGACCGAGCAGTACTTC.

Details on this clonotype: Its ends do not fully match the called genes, so a read error is possible. V and J are TRBV7-6 and TRBJ2-2; 13 nucleotides agree with TRBD2. CDR3 length: 21 residues. CDR1 is SGHVS and CDR2 is FNYEAQ in the germline V gene. The CDR3 region is CASSLVAPGLLGLAGPGELLF. CDR3 nucleotides: TGTGCCAGCAGCTTAGTCGCCCCGGGACTTTTGGGACTAGCGGGACCCGGGGAGCTGCTTTTT.

This clonotype was observed a handful of times. V usage is TRBV10-3 and J usage is TRBJ1-4; D unclear. The CDR3 covers 12 residues. CDR1 and CDR2 from the germline V gene are ENHRY and SYGVKD. Trimming took 4 bases from V and 8 from J, leaving 8 bases between them. The CDR3 region is CAISGSGEKLFF. As DNA, the CDR3 is TGTGCCATCAGTGGATCCGGAGAAAAACTGTTTTTT.

The gene calls are TRBV6-5 and TRBJ2-2; TRBD1 matches at 8 bases. Per the germline V gene, CDR1 is MNHEY and CDR2 is SVGAGI. Losses at the gene ends were 2 bases for V and 6 bases for J; bases not matched to a gene: 8. CDR3 length: 16 amino acids. Here the CDR3 reads CASSYLSSGGPGELFF. The CDR3 DNA reads TGTGCCAGCAGTTACCTTTCCTCAGGGGGCCCCGGGGAGCTGTTTTTT.

The V call is TRBV6-1, the J call TRBJ1-5, with 9 bases that match TRBD1. The CDR3 is 15 amino acids. The germline V gene encodes CDR1 MNHNS and CDR2 SASEGT. After removal of 6 bases from V and 7 bases from J, the junction contained 10 bases not matched to a gene. The CDR3: CASRPGTGIVQPQHF. In DNA, the CDR3 is TGTGCCAGCAGACCCGGGACAGGGATCGTACAGCCCCAGCATTTT.

This clonotype was counted only a few times. The chain uses TRBV7-2 and TRBJ1-5, with D perhaps TRBD1 (6 bases). Deletions cut 5 bases from V and 9 bases from J, with 20 bases between. The V gene's germline CDR1 is SGHTA and CDR2 FQGNSA. CDR3 length: 15 residues. The CDR3 protein is CASSGAGGRMWPQHF. The CDR3 DNA sequence: TGTGCCAGCAGCGGGGCGGGGGGCCGAATGTGGCCCCAGCATTTT.

V is TRBV11-2 and J is TRBJ1-1; 9 positions match TRBD1. This CDR3 is built from 15 residues. Germline V gene data show CDR1 as SGHAT and CDR2 as FQNNGV. Losses at the gene ends were 5 bases for V and 1 base for J; bases not matched to a gene: 5. In nucleotides, the CDR3 is TGTGCCAGCAGCCCACAACAGGGGGCGAACACTGAAGCTTTCTTT. This codes for CASSPQQGANTEAFF.

This clonotype occurred a few times. The chain couples TRBV7-2 to TRBJ1-6, with D hard to call. The CDR3 is 12 amino acids. V was shortened by 5 bases and J by 7 bases, with 6 bases between the two germline ends. The germline V gene has CDR1 SGHTA and CDR2 FQGNSA. CDR3 sequence reads: CASSVPNSPLHF. The CDR3 DNA sequence: TGTGCCAGCAGCGTGCCCAATTCACCCCTCCACTTT.